Following are 12 T cell receptor beta chains from one sample sequenced in a study of blood T cell repertoires in COVID-19. Some clones are missing from TCRdb's copy, which holds only in-frame ones; the method was immunoSEQ multiplex PCR. The data show 200,000 to 250,000 clones, with 70% to 90% seen just once and 10% to 13% held by the top ten. Sequenced material: PBMCs or T cells enriched from blood (not recorded which). The receptor set was obtained from a man younger than 45 who had recovered from COVID-19.

This clone was recorded a few times. The chain recombines TRBV6-2 or TRBV6-3 with TRBJ2-5; D not resolved. The V and J ends lost 2 bases and 3 bases respectively, with 7 bases between them. Per the germline V gene, CDR1 is MNHEY and CDR2 is SVGEGT. This CDR3 spans 13 amino acids. CDR3 DNA: TGTGCCAGCAGTTACACGGCGGAAGAGACCCAGTACTTC. This sequence encodes CASSYTAEETQYF.

The chain uses TRBV4-2 and TRBJ1-2, with 11 positions matching TRBD1. J gave up 5 bases and V 0 bases, and 11 bases lay outside the gene matches. Germline lookup yields CDR1 LGHNA and CDR2 YNFKEQ. The CDR3 runs 18 residues. As DNA, the CDR3 is TGTGCCAGCAGCCAAGATTGGACAGGGGGCGCGAGAAAGTATGGCTACACCTTC. Translating it yields CASSQDWTGGARKYGYTF.

The gene calls are TRBV18 and TRBJ1-2, with 9 positions matching TRBD1. The V segment lost 1 base and the J segment 3 bases; nucleotides outside the gene matches: 6. Per the germline V gene, CDR1 is KGHSH and CDR2 is LQKENI. This CDR3 region has 16 residues. DNA for the CDR3: TGTGCCAGCTCACCACTGAACAGGGGGCCTTACTATGGCTACACCTTC. As protein: CASSPLNRGPYYGYTF.

This clone came up once. This chain joins TRBV15 and TRBJ1-4; 8 nucleotides line up with TRBD1. V was pared by 1 base and J by 6 bases, with 4 bases of the junction left unmatched. The germline gives CDR1 LNHNV, CDR2 YYDKDF (reference sequence). The CDR3 consists of 15 residues. CDR3 sequence reads: CATSRAGTGDEKLFF. DNA for the CDR3: TGTGCCACCAGCAGAGCCGGGACAGGAGATGAAAAACTGTTTTTT.

This clone was found once. J is TRBJ2-2 and V is TRBV14, with D maybe TRBD2 (6 bases). The CDR3 sequence is 13 residues long. The germline CDR1 and CDR2 sequences are SGHDN and FVKESK. Trimming left V 3 bases short and J 7 bases short, with 9 bases between. CDR3 nucleotides: TGTGCCAGCAGCCAGAGGGGAGGCGGGGAGCTGTTTTTT. Translating it yields CASSQRGGGELFF.

This clone appeared once. The chain couples TRBV11-3 to TRBJ2-3, with 8 bases that match TRBD2. CDR3 length equals 16 residues. From germline, CDR1 is SGHNT and CDR2 YENEEA. V trimming: 5 bases; J trimming: 7 bases; junction bases outside the gene matches: 14. As DNA, the CDR3 is TGTGCCAGCAGCCCCGGCGGTCGGGGGGGGCTGAATACGCAGTATTTT. This sequence encodes CASSPGGRGGLNTQYF.

The chain joins TRBV7-9 to TRBJ2-7; TRBD2 aligns across 14 bases. This CDR3 comprises 14 residues. V lost 5 bases and J lost 11; bases outside the gene matches: 8. The germline gives CDR1 SEHNR, CDR2 FQNEAQ (reference sequence). DNA for the CDR3: TGTGCCAGCAGCGGGGGACTAGCGGGAGATTACGAGTACTTC. This gives the protein CASSGGLAGDYEYF.

The V gene is TRBV27, the J gene TRBJ1-1; D might be TRBD1 (5 bases). CDR3 length: 15 amino acids. The germline CDR1 and CDR2 sequences are MNHEY and SMNVEV (reference sequence). Trimming shortened V by 6 bases and J by 7 bases, and 21 bases separated the two germline ends. This CDR3 reads CASSLPYKGHFEAFF. The CDR3 DNA reads as TGTGCCAGCAGCTTACCCTATAAGGGGCACTTTGAAGCTTTCTTT.

The rearrangement joins TRBV5-8 to TRBJ1-2; D gene uncertain. Trimming left V 0 bases short and J 6 bases short, with 12 bases between. CDR1 is SGHTS and CDR2 is YDEGEE in the germline V gene. The CDR3 has 14 residues. The CDR3 nucleotides are TGTGCCAGCAGCTTGGTGGCGGCGGCGCATGGCTACACCTTC. It specifies CASSLVAAAHGYTF.

This clone was recorded once. The J gene is TRBJ2-2, the V gene TRBV2; a possible D gene is TRBD2 (6 bases). The V gene lost 6 bases and the J gene lost 1 base, with 9 bases spanning the gap. This CDR3 region has 14 residues. Germline CDR1 SNHLY, CDR2 FYNNEI. CDR3 DNA sequence: TGTGCCAGCAGGAAGGAGGGGAACACCGGGGAGCTGTTTTTT. The encoded protein is CASRKEGNTGELFF.

The CDR3 DNA reads TGTGCCAGCAGCCGCCAAACGGGAGGGCCTGAGGAGCAGTACTTC. Translating gives CASSRQTGGPEEQYF. The V call is TRBV4-2, the J call TRBJ2-7, with 8 bases lining up with TRBD2. The junction had 12 bases not matched to a gene; V was cut back by 4 bases and J by 7 bases. The CDR3 has 15 amino acids. From germline, CDR1 is LGHNA and CDR2 YNFKEQ.

The J gene is TRBJ2-2, the V gene TRBV6-1; D might be TRBD1 (6 bases). The CDR3 is 16 residues long. Per the germline V gene, CDR1 is MNHNS and CDR2 is SASEGT. V was pared by 4 bases and J by 0 bases, with 12 bases between. This chain's CDR3 is CASSVGGDTNTGELFF. The CDR3 DNA follows: TGTGCCAGCAGTGTTGGGGGCGATACGAACACCGGGGAGCTGTTTTTT.